This T cell receptor (beta chain) was found in a study of T cells after yellow fever vaccination. The CDR3 has 13 residues. V was trimmed by 3 bases and J by 6 bases, leaving 6 bases between them. From germline, CDR1 is SGHAT and CDR2 FQNNGV. TCRdb independently ran MiXCR on the 5' RACE reads; one entry per CDR3 protein. The table has about 320,000 distinct CDR3 sequences, 3.5% to 4.5% seen once; the top ten hold just under 20%. The V and J genes are TRBV11-2 and TRBJ2-6; D gene unclear. The TCR was taken from a man aged 18 to 29 who received the YFV17D yellow fever vaccine. This specimen consisted of PBMCs, obtained 15 days after the yellow fever booster vaccination. CDR3 residues: CASSFSQANVLTF. DNA for the CDR3: TGTGCCAGCAGCTTTTCGCAGGCCAACGTCCTGACTTTC.